This entry lists 24 T cell receptor beta chains sequenced from one sample in a study of blood T cell repertoires in COVID-19. TCRdb's table, derived via immunoSEQ multiplex PCR, lists solely in-frame clones and lacks some. The data show 250,000 to 300,000 clones, approximately 90% seen once. Sequencing was done on a sample of peripheral blood. The receptors derive from a woman aged 55-69 years with acute or convalescent COVID-19.

This chain uses TRBV18 with TRBJ1-1; D is possibly TRBD1 (6 bases). Trimming took 1 base from V and 2 from J, leaving 14 bases between them. This CDR3 contains 16 residues. Germline V gene sequence: CDR1 KGHSH, CDR2 LQKENI. CDR3 in amino acids: CASSPLQGIGNTEAFF. The DNA for the CDR3 is TGTGCCAGCTCACCACTCCAGGGGATAGGAAACACTGAAGCTTTCTTT. Full variable domain (rest looked up from reference TRBV18 and TRBJ1-1): NAGVMQNPRHLVRRRGQEARLRCSPMKGHSHVYWYRQLPEEGLKFMVYLQKENIIDESGMPKERFSAEFPKEGPSILRIQQVVRGDSAAYFCASSPLQGIGNTEAFFGQGTRLTVV.

CDR3 residues: CAWRRGDRGTDTQYF. The CDR3 nucleotides are TGTGCCTGGAGGAGGGGGGACAGAGGCACAGATACGCAGTATTTT. The chain links TRBV30 to TRBJ2-3, with a weak D call TRBD1 (7 bases). The V gene's germline CDR1 is GTSNPN and CDR2 SVGIG (reference sequence). V dropped 3 bases and J dropped 1 base, with 14 bases sitting between them. The CDR3 length is 15 residues.

This chain joins TRBV11-2 and TRBJ1-1, with D unresolved. Per germline, CDR1 SGHAT and CDR2 FQNNGV. The CDR3 covers 13 residues. V was trimmed by 2 bases and J by 3 bases, leaving 7 bases between them. CDR3 nucleotides: TGTGCCAGCAGCTTATTCAGCGACACTGAAGCTTTCTTT. The encoded protein is CASSLFSDTEAFF.

This chain connects TRBV12-5 to TRBJ2-7; possible D gene TRBD1, 6 bases. Germline assignment: CDR1 LGHNT and CDR2 FRNRAP. The CDR3 length is 16 residues. Trimming shortened V by 1 base and J by 2 bases, and 15 bases separated the two germline ends. The CDR3 is CASGLEQGKGAYEQYF. The CDR3 DNA sequence: TGTGCTAGTGGTTTGGAGCAGGGGAAGGGGGCCTACGAGCAGTACTTC.

The gene calls are TRBV6-2 or TRBV6-3 and TRBJ2-1, with 11 bases matching TRBD2. V was clipped by 6 bases and J by 3 bases; unmatched bases: 4. The CDR3 extends over 15 amino acids. Germline V gene data show CDR1 as MNHEY and CDR2 as SVGEGT. The CDR3 sequence is CASRPSGGYYNEQFF. Written as DNA, the CDR3 is TGTGCCAGCAGGCCTAGCGGGGGGTACTACAATGAGCAGTTCTTC.

This clone was detected once. The rearrangement joins TRBV4-3 to TRBJ1-1; 7 positions match TRBD1. The CDR3 contains 15 residues. With 1 base clipped from V and 0 bases from J, the junction kept 2 bases outside the gene matches. Looked up from germline, CDR1 is LGHNA and CDR2 is YSLEER. The CDR3 region has the DNA TGCGCCAGCAGCCAAGGGGACAGATTGAACACTGAAGCTTTCTTT. This encodes CASSQGDRLNTEAFF.

V is TRBV29-1 and J is TRBJ2-3; possible D gene TRBD1, 7 bases. This CDR3 region has 14 residues. The V gene's germline CDR1 is SQVTM and CDR2 ANQGSEA. Trimming cost V 6 bases and J 5 bases, with 18 bases left between them. Here the CDR3 DNA reads TGCAGCGTCCTACCGGCAGGGGGGAAAGATACGCAGTATTTT. Translation: CSVLPAGGKDTQYF.

The rearrangement links TRBV19 to TRBJ2-7, with D perhaps matching TRBD1 (6 bases). The germline V gene encodes CDR1 LNHDA and CDR2 SQIVND (reference sequence). The V gene lost 1 base and the J gene lost 2 bases, with 9 bases spanning the gap. The CDR3 spans 14 residues. CDR3 DNA: TGTGCCAGTAGTATAGTGGGGGCAGCCTACGAGCAGTACTTC. Its protein is CASSIVGAAYEQYF.

The chain carries TRBV28 and TRBJ2-1; D may be TRBD1 (5 bases). Per germline, CDR1 MDHEN and CDR2 SYDVKM. The CDR3 spans 11 residues. Trimming left V 5 bases short and J 8 bases short, with 7 bases between. This chain's CDR3 is CASSPGYEQFF. CDR3 sequence (DNA): TGTGCCAGCAGTCCAGGGTATGAGCAGTTCTTC.

The V call is TRBV7-6, the J call TRBJ2-3; TRBD2 aligns across 14 bases. Per germline, CDR1 SGHVS and CDR2 FNYEAQ. The CDR3 contains 16 residues. Losses at the gene ends were 5 bases for V and 2 bases for J; bases not matched to a gene: 3. The CDR3 loop reads CASSPGLAGVTDTQYF. For the CDR3, the DNA is TGTGCCAGCAGCCCGGGACTAGCGGGGGTCACAGATACGCAGTATTTT.

This rearrangement joins TRBV19 to TRBJ2-4; maybe TRBD1 (5 bases). From germline, CDR1 is LNHDA and CDR2 SQIVND (reference sequence). The ends were cut back, 6 bases at V and 1 base at J, with 19 bases in the middle. The CDR3 contains 17 residues. CDR3 residues: CASSSRQIFQAKNIQYF. Written as DNA, the CDR3 is TGTGCCAGTAGCTCCCGACAGATCTTCCAGGCCAAAAACATTCAGTACTTC.

The rearrangement links TRBV27 to TRBJ2-1; unclear D gene. The ends were cut back, 4 bases at V and 4 bases at J, with 14 bases in the middle. The CDR3 sequence is 15 residues long. CDR1 is MNHEY, CDR2 SMNVEV, per germline (reference sequence). The CDR3 spells CASSSPLRQYNEQFF. The DNA of the CDR3 is TGTGCCAGCAGTTCCCCACTGCGGCAATACAATGAGCAGTTCTTC.

The count of this clone is one. The chain recombines TRBV28 with TRBJ1-2, with TRBD1 identical over 7 bases. This CDR3 spans 14 amino acids. Trimming cost V 4 bases and J 7 bases; bases outside gene matches: 9. Germline assignment: CDR1 MDHEN and CDR2 SYDVKM. CDR3 DNA: TGTGCCAGCAGTTCCCAGACAGGGTACGGTGGCTACACCTTC. Its translation is CASSSQTGYGGYTF.

The chain is built from TRBV29-1 and TRBJ2-1; 9 bases agree with TRBD2. V gave up 3 bases and J gave up 0 bases; unmatched junction bases: 12. Germline V gene lookup returns CDR1 SQVTM and CDR2 ANQGSEA. This CDR3 is 18 amino acids long. The DNA for the CDR3 is TGCAGCGTTGAGGGGATAGCGGGGGCCCAGAGCTCCTACAATGAGCAGTTCTTC. Residues: CSVEGIAGAQSSYNEQFF.

This chain joins TRBV10-3 and TRBJ2-3, with D possibly being TRBD1 (5 bases). The V end was cut by 6 bases, the J end by 0 bases, with 10 bases between. Germline V gives CDR1 ENHRY, CDR2 SYGVKD. CDR3 length: 14 residues. DNA of the CDR3: TGTGCCATCAGGGTCGACAGTAGCACAGATACGCAGTATTTT. This sequence encodes CAIRVDSSTDTQYF.

The CDR3 reads CASSVDRAPGNTIYF. The DNA of the CDR3 is TGTGCCAGCAGCGTAGACAGGGCTCCTGGAAACACCATATATTTT. This rearrangement joins TRBV6-5 to TRBJ1-3; TRBD1 agrees at 7 bases. Germline CDR1 reads MNHEY; CDR2 reads SVGAGI. The length of the CDR3 is 15 residues. V lost 6 bases, J lost 2 bases, and 7 bases stayed unmatched.

The chain is built from TRBV18 and TRBJ1-5; TRBD1 matches at 7 bases. The V gene's germline CDR1 is KGHSH and CDR2 LQKENI. V was clipped by 6 bases and J by 2 bases; unmatched bases: 7. This CDR3 comprises 15 residues. The CDR3 is CASSPSQGGNQPQHF. The CDR3 DNA reads as TGTGCCAGCTCGCCATCCCAGGGGGGCAATCAGCCCCAGCATTTT.

This chain links TRBV7-6 with TRBJ2-5; 13 bases fit TRBD2. J gave up 5 bases and V 5 bases, and 5 bases lay outside the gene matches. Germline lookup yields CDR1 SGHVS and CDR2 FNYEAQ. This CDR3 has 15 amino acids. The CDR3: CASSLGLAGVETQYF. For the CDR3, the DNA is TGTGCCAGCAGCCTAGGACTAGCGGGGGTGGAGACCCAGTACTTC. Combining the CDR3 with reference TRBV7-6 and TRBJ2-5 gives the whole variable domain GAGVSQSPRYKVTKRGQDVALRCDPISGHVSLYWYRQALGQGPEFLTYFNYEAQQDKSGLPNDRFSAERPEGSISTLTIQRTEQRDSAMYRCASSLGLAGVETQYFGPGTRLLVL.

This clone was observed once. The chain employs TRBV11-2 and TRBJ1-1; TRBD1 is a possible D gene (6 bases). This CDR3 contains 16 residues. Germline assignment: CDR1 SGHAT and CDR2 FQNNGV. With 1 base removed from V and 0 bases from J, the gap between germline ends came to 12 bases. The CDR3 DNA reads as TGTGCCAGCAGCTTAGTGTCACAGGGCATGAACACTGAAGCTTTCTTT. This gives the protein CASSLVSQGMNTEAFF.

The chain employs TRBV16 and TRBJ2-1; possibly TRBD2 for D (5 bases). V lost 5 bases, J lost 4 bases, and 15 bases lay in between. Germline values: CDR1 KGHSY, CDR2 FQNENV. The CDR3 spans 15 residues. The CDR3 DNA follows: TGTGCCAGCAGCAGTACTAGGATACCTTACAATGAGCAGTTCTTC. The encoded protein is CASSSTRIPYNEQFF.

The CDR3 DNA reads as TGTGCCAGCAGCCTCCCGGGACAGCTCTCCTACGAGCAGTACTTC. Translated: CASSLPGQLSYEQYF. The chain employs TRBV2 and TRBJ2-7; 7 bases match TRBD1. CDR1 is SNHLY, CDR2 FYNNEI, per germline. V shed 6 bases, J shed 0 bases, and the junction held 8 bases outside the gene matches. The CDR3 spans 15 residues.

J is TRBJ2-1 and V is TRBV10-3; 7 nucleotides line up with TRBD2. The CDR3 is 14 amino acids. J was trimmed by 7 bases and V by 4 bases; bases with no gene match: 7. CDR1 is ENHRY, CDR2 SYGVKD, per germline. CDR3: CAISVAGVKNEQFF. The CDR3 nucleotides read TGTGCCATCAGTGTTGCGGGAGTGAAGAATGAGCAGTTCTTC.

The chain has TRBV2 and TRBJ1-2; TRBD1 matches 10 bases. Germline loops: CDR1 SNHLY, CDR2 FYNNEI. After removal of 8 bases from V and 6 bases from J, the junction contained 6 bases not matched to a gene. The CDR3 runs to 13 residues. The chain's CDR3 is CASEADRGHGYTF. CDR3 in DNA: TGTGCCAGCGAAGCCGACAGGGGGCATGGCTACACCTTC.

This rearrangement joins TRBV6-2 or TRBV6-3 to TRBJ2-5, with TRBD2 as a possible D gene (6 bases). V dropped 7 bases and J dropped 7 bases, with 19 bases sitting between them. Germline loops: CDR1 MNHEY, CDR2 SVGEGT. This CDR3 region has 14 residues. For the CDR3, the DNA is TGTGCCAGCATCCCTGATCGGGACTGGGGGACCCAGTACTTC. Encoded protein: CASIPDRDWGTQYF.